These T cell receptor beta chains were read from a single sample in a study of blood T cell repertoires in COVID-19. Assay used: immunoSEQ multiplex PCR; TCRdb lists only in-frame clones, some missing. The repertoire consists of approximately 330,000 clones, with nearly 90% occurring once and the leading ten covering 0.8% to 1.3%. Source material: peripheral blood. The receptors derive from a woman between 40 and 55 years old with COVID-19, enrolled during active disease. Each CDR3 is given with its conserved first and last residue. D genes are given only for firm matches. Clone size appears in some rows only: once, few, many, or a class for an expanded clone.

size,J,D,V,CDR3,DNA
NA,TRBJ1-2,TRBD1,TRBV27,CASSPQTGIYGYTF,TGTGCCAGCAGTCCCCAGACAGGGATTTATGGCTACACCTTC
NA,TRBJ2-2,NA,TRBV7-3,CASSPYMVMGAWTGELFF,TGTGCCAGCAGCCCCTATATGGTTATGGGAGCATGGACCGGGGAGCTGTTTTTT
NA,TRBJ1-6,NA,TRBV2,CASSEGRVNSPLHF,TGTGCCAGCAGTGAAGGCCGGGTTAATTCACCCCTCCACTTT
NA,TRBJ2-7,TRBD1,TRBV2,CASSEAPGQGIYEQYF,TGTGCCAGCAGTGAAGCGCCGGGACAGGGGATCTACGAGCAGTACTTC
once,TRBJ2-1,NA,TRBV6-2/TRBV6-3,CASSYSYTGEQFF,TGTGCCAGCAGTTACTCGTATACAGGCGAGCAGTTCTTC
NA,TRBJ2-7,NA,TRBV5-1,CASSIMTHSSYEQYF,TGCGCCAGCAGCATCATGACACATTCCTCCTACGAGCAGTACTTC
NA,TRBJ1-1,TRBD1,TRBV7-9,CASSPRDRPNTEAFF,TGTGCCAGCAGCCCGCGGGACAGACCGAACACTGAAGCTTTCTTT
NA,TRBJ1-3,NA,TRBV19,CASSTSVLSGNTIYF,TGTGCCAGTAGTACCTCGGTCCTCTCTGGAAACACCATATATTTT
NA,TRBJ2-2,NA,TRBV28,CAHGPTNTGELFF,TGTGCCCACGGTCCAACGAACACCGGGGAGCTGTTTTTT
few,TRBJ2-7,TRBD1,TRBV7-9,CASSSPGQTISYEQYF,TGTGCCAGCAGCTCACCGGGACAGACTATATCCTACGAGCAGTACTTC
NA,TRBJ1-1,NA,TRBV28,CASSSPGLNTEAFF,TGTGCCAGCAGTTCGCCAGGGTTGAACACTGAAGCTTTCTTT
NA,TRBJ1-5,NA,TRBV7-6,CASSPLRPGVRHQPQHF,TGTGCCAGCAGTCCACTACGGCCAGGGGTCCGCCATCAGCCCCAGCATTTT
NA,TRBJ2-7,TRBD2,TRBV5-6,CASSPGGSVDYEQYF,TGTGCCAGCAGCCCCGGGGGGTCGGTTGACTACGAGCAGTACTTC
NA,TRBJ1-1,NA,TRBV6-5,CASRVQGLGTEAFF,TGTGCCAGCAGGGTACAGGGTTTAGGAACTGAAGCTTTCTTT
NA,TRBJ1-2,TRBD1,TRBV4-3,CASSRGTGPSYGYTF,TGCGCCAGCAGCCGAGGGACAGGGCCAAGCTATGGCTACACCTTC
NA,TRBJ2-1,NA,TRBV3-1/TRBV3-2,CASSPPSLLNNEQFF,TGTGCCAGCAGCCCACCTAGCCTTCTCAACAATGAGCAGTTCTTC
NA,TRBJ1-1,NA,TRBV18,CASSPQGKTEAFF,TGTGCCAGCTCACCACAGGGGAAAACTGAAGCTTTCTTT
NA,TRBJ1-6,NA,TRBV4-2,CASSQVTGPEALHF,TGTGCCAGCAGCCAAGTTACAGGGCCCGAGGCCCTCCACTTT
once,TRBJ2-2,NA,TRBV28,CASRPNRDWITGELFF,TGTGCCAGCAGGCCTAACCGGGACTGGATCACCGGGGAGCTGTTTTTT
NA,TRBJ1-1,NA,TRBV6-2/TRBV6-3,CASSGRVGTEAFF,TGTGCCAGCAGTGGCAGGGTGGGCACTGAAGCTTTCTTT
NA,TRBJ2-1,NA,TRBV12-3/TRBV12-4,CASSFWGDEQFF,TGTGCCAGCAGTTTCTGGGGCGATGAGCAGTTCTTC
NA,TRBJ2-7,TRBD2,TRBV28,CASSLGLAGFSYEQYF,TGTGCCAGCAGTTTAGGACTAGCGGGTTTCTCCTACGAGCAGTACTTC
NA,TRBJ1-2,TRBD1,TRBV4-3,CASSQDHGTGIDGYTF,TGCGCCAGCAGCCAAGATCATGGGACAGGTATCGATGGCTACACCTTC
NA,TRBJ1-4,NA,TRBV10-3,CATRGATNEKLFF,TGTGCCACACGCGGTGCAACTAATGAAAAACTGTTTTTT
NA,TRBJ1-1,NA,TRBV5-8,CASSFGSPPGNTEAFF,TGTGCCAGCAGCTTCGGGTCTCCTCCTGGGAACACTGAAGCTTTCTTT
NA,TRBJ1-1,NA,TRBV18,CASSPHSRDTEAFF,TGTGCCAGCTCACCACACAGCCGCGACACTGAAGCTTTCTTT
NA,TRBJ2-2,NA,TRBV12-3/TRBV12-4,CASSYGGGELFF,TGTGCCAGCAGTTACGGGGGCGGGGAGCTGTTTTTT
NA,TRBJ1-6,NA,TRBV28,CASSHRGGYNSPLHF,TGTGCCAGCAGCCATCGAGGGGGCTATAATTCACCCCTCCACTTT
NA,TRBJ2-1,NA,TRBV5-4,CASSLAASYNEQFF,TGTGCCAGCAGCTTAGCGGCTTCTTACAATGAGCAGTTCTTC
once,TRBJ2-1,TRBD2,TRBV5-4,CASSLYRPGGPREQFF,TGTGCCAGCAGCTTATACCGACCGGGAGGGCCGCGCGAGCAGTTCTTC
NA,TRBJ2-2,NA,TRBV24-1,CATRPQGAGELFF,TGTGCCACCAGACCCCAAGGGGCCGGGGAGCTGTTTTTT
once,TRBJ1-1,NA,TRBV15,CATSFTGYTEAFF,TGTGCCACCAGCTTCACAGGGTACACTGAAGCTTTCTTT
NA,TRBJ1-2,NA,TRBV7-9,CASSLAGSGYGYTF,TGTGCCAGCAGCTTAGCCGGATCCGGGTATGGCTACACCTTC
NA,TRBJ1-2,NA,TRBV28,CASSLTTINRDYGYTF,TGTGCCAGCAGCCTAACCACCATCAACAGGGACTATGGCTACACCTTC
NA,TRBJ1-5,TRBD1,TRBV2,CASSDDRGNQPQHF,TGTGCCAGCAGTGACGACAGGGGGAATCAGCCCCAGCATTTT
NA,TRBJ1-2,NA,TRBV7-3,CASSLTPGELYGYTF,TGTGCCAGCAGCTTAACCCCAGGGGAGCTCTATGGCTACACCTTC
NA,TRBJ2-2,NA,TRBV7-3,CASSSQGGTGELFF,TGTGCCAGCAGCTCCCAAGGGGGCACCGGGGAGCTGTTTTTT
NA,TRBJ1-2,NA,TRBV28,CASSLYPSQAGYTF,TGTGCCAGCAGTTTATACCCGTCACAGGCTGGCTACACCTTC
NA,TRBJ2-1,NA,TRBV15,CATSPDGPLSSYNEQFF,TGTGCCACCAGCCCAGATGGGCCCCTGAGCTCCTACAATGAGCAGTTCTTC
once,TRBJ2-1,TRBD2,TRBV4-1,CASSPSTSGGGYEQFF,TGCGCCAGCAGCCCCTCGACTAGCGGTGGGGGCTATGAGCAGTTCTTC
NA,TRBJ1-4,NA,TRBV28,CASSFPDSGGKLFF,TGTGCCAGCAGTTTCCCGGACAGCGGCGGAAAACTGTTTTTT
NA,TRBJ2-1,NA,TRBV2,CASSLQGSSYNEQFF,TGTGCCAGCAGTCTCCAGGGCAGCTCCTACAATGAGCAGTTCTTC
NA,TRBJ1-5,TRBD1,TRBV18,CASSPTDTGGNQPQHF,TGTGCCAGCTCACCAACGGACACAGGGGGCAATCAGCCCCAGCATTTT
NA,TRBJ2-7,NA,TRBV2,CASSPPAAPRGEQYF,TGTGCCAGCAGTCCGCCCGCCGCCCCAAGGGGCGAGCAGTACTTC
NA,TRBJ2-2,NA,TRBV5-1,CASTRTVNTGELFF,TGCGCCAGCACCCGGACAGTCAACACCGGGGAGCTGTTTTTT
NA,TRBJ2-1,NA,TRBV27,CASSRQARVNEQFF,TGTGCCAGCAGCAGGCAGGCCAGGGTCAATGAGCAGTTCTTC
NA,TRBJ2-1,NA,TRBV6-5,CASSYRTYNEQFF,TGTGCCAGCAGTTACCGCACTTACAATGAGCAGTTCTTC
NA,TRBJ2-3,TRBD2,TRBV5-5,CASSYPSGGSRVYTQYF,TGTGCCAGCAGCTATCCTAGCGGTGGGAGTAGGGTCTATACGCAGTATTTT
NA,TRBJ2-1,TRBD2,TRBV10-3,CASELAGGLREQFF,TGTGCCAGTGAACTAGCGGGGGGGCTGCGTGAGCAGTTCTTC
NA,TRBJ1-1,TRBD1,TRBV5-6,CASSQGGGTEAFF,TGTGCCAGCAGTCAGGGGGGTGGCACTGAAGCTTTCTTT
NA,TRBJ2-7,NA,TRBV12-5,CASGWGQGGKEEQYF,TGTGCTAGTGGGTGGGGACAAGGGGGAAAGGAGGAGCAGTACTTC
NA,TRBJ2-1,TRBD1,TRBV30,CAQGTDSYNEQFF,TGTGCCCAGGGGACAGACTCCTACAATGAGCAGTTCTTC
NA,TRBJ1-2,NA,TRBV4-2,CASSPGGGDRWGYTF,TGTGCCAGCAGCCCCGGTGGGGGGGACCGGTGGGGCTACACCTTC
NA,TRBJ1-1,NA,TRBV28,CASSLPGQPMNTEAFF,TGTGCCAGCAGTCTTCCAGGACAGCCGATGAACACTGAAGCTTTCTTT
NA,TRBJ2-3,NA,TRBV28,CASSDSTDTQYF,TGTGCCAGCAGCGACTCCACCGATACGCAGTATTTT